This TCR beta chain was sequenced during a study of blood T cells in healthy people across ages. PBMCs, at least 6 million per sample, were isolated. Combining a sample-barcoded 5' primer with a J-beta primer mix, a second PCR ran for roughly 7 to 12 cycles. Each CDR3 protein is one row after TCRdb ran MiXCR on the 5' RACE reads. The sample carries 1.5 million to 1.9 million distinct CDR3 sequences, approximately 43% recorded once. This clonotype was counted between two and nine times. The CDR3 loop spans 12 amino acids. The V and J ends lost 5 bases and 7 bases respectively, with 12 bases between them. Germline V gene sequence: CDR1 SEHNR, CDR2 FQNEAQ (reference sequence).

Input material: blood. J is TRBJ2-7 and V is TRBV7-9; TRBD1 or TRBD2 may be the D gene (5 bases each). The TCR originated in a woman younger than 30 in good health. The CDR3 here is CASSNGATEQYF. The CDR3 nucleotides are TGTGCCAGCAGCAACGGGGCTACTGAGCAGTACTTC.